A selection of T cell receptor beta chains follows, all from one sample in a study of patients and donors after allogeneic stem cell transplantation. A single record per CDR3 protein comes from TCRdb applying MiXCR to the RT-PCR reads. The data contain about 90,000 distinct CDR3 sequences, approximately 49% of them singletons. The sequenced material came from blood, either unsorted or a sorted T cell fraction (not recorded which). All receptors derive from a human donor who was either an allogeneic HSCT recipient or a stem cell or donor lymphocyte infusion donor (not recorded which). It is not recorded whose cells these are; they may come from a transplant donor. The CDR3 runs from the conserved cysteine through the conserved F or W. A D gene is named only where the DNA matches it firmly. Size tells how often a clone was seen (once, few, many) or the class of an expanded clone, and some rows leave it out.

d_call	v_call	j_call	clone_size	cdr3_aa	cdr3_nt
-	TRBV5-1	TRBJ2-7	-	CASSLDGFTYEQYF	TGCGCCAGCAGCTTGGATGGGTTTACCTACGAGCAGTACTTC
TRBD1	TRBV7-2	TRBJ1-2	-	CASSSQQDRAYGYTF	TGTGCCAGCAGCTCGCAACAGGACAGGGCGTATGGCTACACCTTC
TRBD1	TRBV10-3	TRBJ1-5	-	CAISEDRDQPQHF	TGTGCCATCAGTGAGGACAGGGATCAGCCCCAGCATTTT
TRBD1	TRBV6-5	TRBJ1-3	-	CASSYSYGTGSGNTIYF	TGTGCCAGCAGTTACTCATACGGGACAGGCTCTGGAAACACCATATATTTT
TRBD1	TRBV28	TRBJ1-2	-	CATRSGGPIHYGYTF	TGTGCCACCCGGTCAGGGGGCCCAATCCATTATGGCTACACCTTC
-	TRBV9	TRBJ1-6	-	CASSGRESPLHF	TGTGCCAGCAGCGGACGGGAGTCTCCCCTCCACTTT
-	TRBV24-1	TRBJ2-5	-	CATSDGGQETQYF	TGTGCCACCTCTGATGGAGGCCAAGAGACCCAGTACTTC
TRBD1	TRBV28	TRBJ1-2	-	CASRKDRVVYGYTF	TGTGCCAGCAGAAAAGACAGGGTCGTCTATGGCTACACCTTC
-	TRBV19	TRBJ1-1	-	CASSPQGWNTEAFF	TGTGCCAGTAGTCCACAGGGATGGAACACTGAAGCTTTCTTT
TRBD1	TRBV12-3/TRBV12-4	TRBJ1-2	few	CASRFSGTGVGGYTF	TGTGCCAGCAGATTCTCCGGGACAGGGGTAGGAGGCTACACCTTC
-	TRBV7-2	TRBJ1-5	-	CASSPWDQPQHF	TGTGCCAGCAGCCCATGGGATCAGCCCCAGCATTTT
-	TRBV20-1	TRBJ1-2	-	CSARGRPSTEYGYTF	TGCAGTGCTAGAGGGCGCCCGTCGACAGAGTATGGCTACACCTTC
-	TRBV15	TRBJ1-1	-	CATSRPNLVMNTEAFF	TGTGCCACCAGCAGACCGAACCTGGTTATGAACACTGAAGCTTTCTTT
-	TRBV28	TRBJ1-2	-	CASSLGPSDGGYTF	TGTGCCAGCAGTTTGGGCCCCTCCGACGGTGGCTACACCTTC
-	TRBV5-1	TRBJ2-7	-	CASSLAPGSSYEQYF	TGCGCCAGCAGCTTGGCACCAGGGAGCTCCTACGAGCAGTACTTC
TRBD1	TRBV7-9	TRBJ1-4	-	CASSPPTGDDSTNEKLFF	TGTGCCAGCAGCCCGCCGACAGGGGACGATTCAACTAATGAAAAACTGTTTTTT
TRBD1	TRBV7-9	TRBJ1-2	few	CASSLVWTGSGYTF	TGTGCCAGCAGCTTAGTATGGACAGGCTCTGGCTACACCTTC
-	TRBV9	TRBJ2-2	-	CASSVTAGELFF	TGTGCCAGCAGCGTAACAGCCGGGGAGCTGTTTTTT
-	TRBV12-3/TRBV12-4	TRBJ1-6	-	CASSFMGKRSPLHF	TGTGCCAGCAGTTTTATGGGGAAAAGATCACCCCTCCACTTT
-	TRBV25-1	TRBJ1-1	-	CASCCPLGRTEAFF	TGTGCCAGCTGTTGTCCCCTCGGCCGCACTGAAGCTTTCTTT
TRBD1	TRBV12-3/TRBV12-4	TRBJ1-2	few	CASSLGGQGAGYTF	TGTGCCAGCAGTTTAGGGGGACAGGGTGCCGGCTACACCTTC
TRBD2	TRBV6-4	TRBJ2-5	-	CASSIRSGKRETQYF	TGTGCCAGCAGTATCCGAAGCGGGAAACGAGAGACCCAGTACTTC
-	TRBV6-5	TRBJ2-7	-	CASSYSRLRGAEQYF	TGTGCCAGCAGTTACTCTCGGCTTCGGGGTGCTGAGCAGTACTTC
TRBD2	TRBV3-1	TRBJ2-3	-	CASSVAGAGDTQYF	TGTGCCAGCAGCGTAGCGGGGGCGGGAGATACGCAGTATTTT
-	TRBV29-1	TRBJ1-5	few	CSVQGNNQPQHF	TGCAGCGTTCAGGGGAACAATCAGCCCCAGCATTTT
-	TRBV12-3/TRBV12-4	TRBJ2-7	few	CASSLEYEQYF	TGTGCCAGCAGTTTAGAGTACGAGCAGTACTTC
TRBD1	TRBV28	TRBJ1-1	few	CASSLDRFYTEAFF	TGTGCCAGCAGTTTGGACAGGTTTTACACTGAAGCTTTCTTT
-	TRBV7-6	TRBJ2-3	-	CASSLATTDTQYF	TGTGCCAGCAGCTTAGCAACCACAGATACGCAGTATTTT
-	TRBV27	TRBJ1-2	-	CASSRVGRDEGYTF	TGTGCCAGCAGCCGCGTGGGCAGGGATGAAGGCTACACCTTC
-	TRBV29-1	TRBJ1-3	-	CSVEKETTIYF	TGCAGCGTTGAAAAGGAGACCACCATATATTTT
-	TRBV6-2/TRBV6-3	TRBJ2-5	-	CASRGTNQETQYF	TGTGCCAGCAGAGGGACAAACCAAGAGACCCAGTACTTC
TRBD1	TRBV29-1	TRBJ1-2	few	CSVETSYGTGKGYTF	TGCAGCGTTGAGACATCTTACGGGACAGGGAAAGGCTACACCTTC
-	TRBV7-9	TRBJ1-5	few	CASSPAGTLSNQPQHF	TGTGCCAGCAGCCCCGCCGGGACACTTAGCAATCAGCCCCAGCATTTT
-	TRBV3-1	TRBJ1-5	few	CASSQMGEKNQPQHF	TGTGCCAGCAGCCAGATGGGGGAGAAGAATCAGCCCCAGCATTTT
-	TRBV7-9	TRBJ1-1	once	CASSLDGEAFF	TGTGCCAGCAGCTTAGATGGGGAAGCTTTCTTT
-	TRBV28	TRBJ1-1	few	CASSLRGWQGYTEAFF	TGTGCCAGCAGCCTGAGGGGGTGGCAGGGGTACACTGAAGCTTTCTTT
-	TRBV7-3	TRBJ1-3	few	CASSITPPRRFGNTIYF	TGTGCCAGCAGCATCACACCCCCACGTCGTTTCGGAAACACCATATATTTT
-	TRBV9	TRBJ1-3	few	CASSVEADGGNTIYF	TGTGCCAGCAGCGTAGAAGCCGACGGCGGAAACACCATATATTTT
TRBD1	TRBV12-3/TRBV12-4	TRBJ1-6	many	CASSLQGDNSPLHF	TGTGCCAGCAGTTTACAGGGGGATAATTCACCCCTCCACTTT
TRBD1	TRBV3-1	TRBJ1-6	-	CASSLGTGNNSPLHF	TGTGCCAGCAGTCTCGGGACAGGGAATAATTCACCCCTCCACTTT
-	TRBV28	TRBJ1-5	-	CASSLGGVNYSNQPQHF	TGTGCCAGCAGTTTAGGGGGGGTCAACTATAGCAATCAGCCCCAGCATTTT
-	TRBV12-3/TRBV12-4	TRBJ1-1	-	CASSSPGWNTEAFF	TGTGCCAGCAGTTCGCCAGGGTGGAACACTGAAGCTTTCTTT
-	TRBV9	TRBJ1-5	-	CASSGAEVGSAYSNQPQHF	TGTGCCAGCAGCGGCGCCGAAGTGGGTAGTGCATATAGCAATCAGCCCCAGCATTTT
-	TRBV28	TRBJ1-1	few	CASSSETRAYHTEAFF	TGTGCCAGCAGTTCGGAAACCAGGGCTTACCACACTGAAGCTTTCTTT
-	TRBV9	TRBJ1-3	-	CASSEGGGSGNTIYF	TGTGCCAGTAGCGAGGGGGGAGGCTCTGGAAACACCATATATTTT
-	TRBV3-1	TRBJ1-1	few	CASSQDPGPSKAFF	TGTGCCAGCAGCCAAGACCCAGGGCCGTCTAAAGCTTTCTTT
-	TRBV30	TRBJ1-6	-	CAWRRGNNSPLHF	TGTGCCTGGAGAAGGGGAAATAATTCACCCCTCCACTTT
TRBD2	TRBV4-3	TRBJ2-1	-	CASSLGLAGYNEQFF	TGCGCCAGCAGCCTGGGACTAGCGGGGTACAATGAGCAGTTCTTC
-	TRBV28	TRBJ2-2	few	CASSLTSVGTGELFF	TGTGCCAGCAGCCTGACTAGTGTGGGGACCGGGGAGCTGTTTTTT
TRBD1	TRBV12-3/TRBV12-4	TRBJ1-2	few	CASSSGTDTNYGYTF	TGTGCCAGCAGTTCTGGGACAGATACTAACTATGGCTACACCTTC